This TCR beta chain was retrieved from a study of T-cell reconstitution after alpha-beta-depleted transplantation in children. Preparation of the TCRbeta library was carried out with unique molecular identifiers. TCRdb redid the calling of the PCR reads with MiXCR, one entry per CDR3 protein. The sample records hundreds of thousands of distinct CDR3 sequences, 15% to 20% being singletons. Germline values: CDR1 SGHVS, CDR2 FQNEAQ. The CDR3 covers 16 residues. J was trimmed by 8 bases and V by 1 base; bases with no gene match: 9. A note on this clonotype: What it recognizes is unknown.

Study outcomes and limitations: The origin of high day-60 TCRbeta diversity in some patients lay in surviving recipient T cells and thymic progenitors. Several hundred expanded graft clones reportedly gave rise to the alpha-beta T cells present about two months after transplant. T-cell numbers and diversity, one year after transplant, stemmed largely from T cells that were newly produced.

The chain combines TRBV7-8 with TRBJ2-1; 9 bases line up with TRBD1. The TCR sequence derives from a male patient aged 2 to 10 who had a stem cell transplant for acute lymphoblastic leukemia, so the T cells may come from the graft donor. The specimen was PBMCs, mostly from graft donor cells, collected 360 days after TCRalphabeta/CD19-depleted stem cell transplant. CDR3 nucleotide sequence: TGTGCCAGCAGCTTAGGGAGGGACAGGGTTAGGGATGAGCAGTTCTTC. Protein product: CASSLGRDRVRDEQFF.